Described below is a single T cell receptor beta chain sequence and its context. Clones were read by immunoSEQ multiplex PCR, and TCRdb kept only the in-frame ones, dropping some. The data show about 160,000 clones, with about 87% seen just once and about 12% held by the top ten. The sample originates from a study of control samples from healthy donors and cancer patients. The CDR3 has 14 residues. With 6 bases clipped from V and 8 bases from J, the junction kept 5 bases outside the gene matches. Germline CDR1 and CDR2: MDHEN and SYDVKM. The sequencing sample was made of blood. The chain is built from TRBV28 and TRBJ1-6; 9 bases map to TRBD1. This sequence originates from a man aged 25 to 45 in good health. The CDR3 spells CASRPGQGDSPLHF. The DNA for the CDR3 is TGTGCCAGCAGGCCGGGACAGGGTGATTCACCCCTCCACTTT.